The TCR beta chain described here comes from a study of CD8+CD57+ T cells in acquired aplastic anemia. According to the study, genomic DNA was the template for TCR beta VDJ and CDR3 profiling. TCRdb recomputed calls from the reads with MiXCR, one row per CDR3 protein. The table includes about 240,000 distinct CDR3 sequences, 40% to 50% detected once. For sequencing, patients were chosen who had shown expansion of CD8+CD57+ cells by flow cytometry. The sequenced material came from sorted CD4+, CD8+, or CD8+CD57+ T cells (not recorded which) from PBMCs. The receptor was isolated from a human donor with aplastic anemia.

CDR3 sequence (DNA): TGTGCCAGCAGCTTAGGGGGACGGGATGGCTACACCTTC. Translating gives CASSLGGRDGYTF. The chain joins TRBV7-9 to TRBJ1-2, with D perhaps TRBD1 (5 bases). Deletions cut 1 base from V and 6 bases from J, with 9 bases between. CDR3 length equals 13 residues. Germline V lookup: CDR1 SEHNR, CDR2 FQNEAQ (reference sequence).